The rows below give T cell receptor beta chains drawn from one sample of a study of blood T cell repertoires in COVID-19. Method: immunoSEQ multiplex PCR; TCRdb's copy keeps in-frame clones and lacks some. The sample gives approximately 230,000 clones, roughly 84% of which show up once; around 3.6% is in the top ten. Sequenced input: peripheral blood. Source of these receptors: a woman between 35 and 50 years old with active or convalescent COVID-19. Both conserved end residues are part of each CDR3. The D gene is left open where the match is weak. Clone size is shown for a subset of rows, as once, few, many or a class of expanded clone.

j_call	clone_size	v_call	d_call	cdr3_aa	cdr3_nt
TRBJ1-2	few	TRBV28	TRBD1	CASRIATGSYGYTF	TGTGCCAGCAGGATAGCGACAGGGAGTTATGGCTACACCTTC
TRBJ2-3	.	TRBV3-1/TRBV3-2	TRBD2	CASSQNSGGETDTQYF	TGTGCCAGCAGCCAAAACAGCGGGGGGGAGACAGATACGCAGTATTTT
TRBJ1-1	few	TRBV11-2	TRBD1	CASSWDRNTEAFF	TGTGCCAGCAGCTGGGACAGAAACACTGAAGCTTTCTTT
TRBJ2-3	.	TRBV7-3	TRBD2	CASSPLAATDTQYF	TGTGCCAGCAGCCCACTAGCGGCCACAGATACGCAGTATTTT
TRBJ2-1	.	TRBV5-1	TRBD2	CASSSRRAGGPFNEQFF	TGCGCCAGCAGCTCTAGGAGGGCGGGGGGCCCGTTCAATGAGCAGTTCTTC
TRBJ1-1	.	TRBV27	.	CASSLRTDTEAFF	TGTGCCAGCAGTTTACGCACAGACACTGAAGCTTTCTTT
TRBJ2-5	.	TRBV5-1	.	CASSPDGFGTQYF	TGCGCCAGCAGCCCCGACGGGTTTGGGACCCAGTACTTC
TRBJ1-2	.	TRBV6-1	.	CASSEDGTYGYTF	TGTGCCAGCAGTGAGGACGGGACTTATGGCTACACCTTC
TRBJ2-1	.	TRBV2	TRBD2	CASTGLAGGYNEQFF	TGTGCCAGCACAGGACTAGCGGGGGGCTACAATGAGCAGTTCTTC
TRBJ1-5	.	TRBV11-3	.	CASSFLGGLPVINQPQHF	TGTGCCAGCAGCTTTTTAGGCGGACTCCCGGTTATCAATCAGCCCCAGCATTTT
TRBJ1-5	few	TRBV5-1	TRBD1	CASSRTGQRNQPQHF	TGCGCCAGCAGCCGAACGGGACAGCGAAATCAGCCCCAGCATTTT
TRBJ1-5	.	TRBV28	.	CASSLGQGFRQPQHF	TGTGCCAGCAGTTTGGGGCAGGGGTTCCGTCAGCCCCAGCATTTT
TRBJ2-2	.	TRBV9	TRBD1	CASRPTGGNTGELFF	TGTGCCAGCAGACCTACAGGGGGAAACACCGGGGAGCTGTTTTTT
TRBJ1-4	once	TRBV19	TRBD1	CASRDRVKANEKLFF	TGTGCCAGTAGGGACAGGGTTAAGGCTAATGAAAAACTGTTTTTT
TRBJ2-1	few	TRBV5-1	TRBD2	CASSLGIAGGPRDEQFF	TGCGCCAGCAGCTTGGGGATAGCGGGGGGGCCTCGGGATGAGCAGTTCTTC
TRBJ1-2	.	TRBV10-3	TRBD1	CAISEGDRPRYGYTF	TGTGCCATCAGTGAGGGGGACAGGCCCAGATATGGCTACACCTTC
TRBJ1-5	.	TRBV3-1/TRBV3-2	.	CASSPGGNQPQHF	TGTGCCAGCAGCCCGGGGGGCAATCAGCCCCAGCATTTT
TRBJ1-1	few	TRBV24-1	TRBD1	CATSDQGTGQSEAFF	TGTGCCACCAGTGATCAGGGGACAGGGCAATCTGAAGCTTTCTTT
TRBJ1-3	.	TRBV6-6	.	CASSPQRDSSGNTIYF	TGTGCCAGCAGTCCCCAGAGAGACTCCTCTGGAAACACCATATATTTT
TRBJ2-3	.	TRBV15	.	CATSAVGKSTDTQYF	TGTGCCACCAGCGCGGTCGGGAAGAGCACAGATACGCAGTATTTT
TRBJ2-2	.	TRBV4-1	.	CASSQGRGNTGELFF	TGCGCCAGCAGCCAAGGTCGGGGGAACACCGGGGAGCTGTTTTTT
TRBJ1-6	once	TRBV2	.	CASSERSGSPLHF	TGTGCCAGCAGTGAACGGTCGGGTTCACCCCTCCACTTT
TRBJ1-6	few	TRBV2	.	CASTDEFWTASSYNSPLHF	TGTGCCAGCACCGATGAGTTTTGGACAGCGAGCTCCTATAATTCACCCCTCCACTTT
TRBJ2-1	.	TRBV4-1	TRBD2	CASSPILGGKTYNEQFF	TGCGCCAGCAGTCCCATCCTCGGGGGGAAAACCTACAATGAGCAGTTCTTC
TRBJ1-3	.	TRBV7-6	TRBD1	CASSLGQGVYSGNTIYF	TGTGCCAGCAGCTTAGGCCAGGGGGTCTACTCTGGAAACACCATATATTTT
TRBJ2-2	once	TRBV2	.	CASSTGQNTGELFF	TGTGCCAGCAGCACGGGACAGAACACCGGGGAGCTGTTTTTT